This T cell receptor (beta chain) was identified during a study of control samples from healthy donors and cancer patients. Libraries were prepared by immunoSEQ multiplex PCR; TCRdb keeps only in-frame clonotypes and omits some of them. Of 50,000 or so clones listed, roughly 95% are singletons. V dropped 2 bases and J dropped 5; count of bases not matched to a gene: 5. Germline-derived CDR1 and CDR2 are LNHDA and SQIVND (reference sequence). The CDR3 length is 15 residues. V is TRBV19 and J is TRBJ2-1, with 8 bases fitting TRBD1. The sequence derives from a woman between 18 and 29 years old in good health. Input material: blood. The CDR3 reads CASSIMGQVNNEQFF. The CDR3 region has the DNA TGTGCCAGTAGTATAATGGGACAGGTCAACAATGAGCAGTTCTTC.